This TCR beta chain came from a study (dated by TCRdb to the early 2020s). The paper as a whole reports these results and caveats: According to the authors, more investigation is needed, including longitudinal sampling and evaluation of a control group.

With regard to this clone: The specificity of this receptor is unknown. No much larger clone exists at a distance of one base, and base qualities are not known.

For TCR beta sequencing, genomic DNA was taken from unsorted PBMCs, and those PBMCs had been isolated from peripheral blood. Sequences MRHNA (CDR1) and SNTAGT (CDR2) are obtained from the germline V gene. The V and J ends are trimmed by 0 bases and 5 bases, leaving 13 bases between them. Including the terminal cysteine and phenylalanine, the CDR3 comprises 15 residues. Only the CDR3 part of the read is kept: 45 bases, read in frame from the first base. Survey-level sequencing on the immunoSEQ platform was used to profile TCR beta chain repertoires. As for the original processing: Repertoire diversity was measured with the inverse Simpson index, and CDR3 amino acid length spectratypes and V-J pairing frequencies were compared. Clonotypes specific to SARS-CoV-2, CMV, influenza A and EBV were annotated by matching TCR beta CDR3 sequences against VDJdb. The clones in this table, taken by TCRdb from immuneACCESS, are in-frame only. Not every clone is retained; where verified, under half of the shortfall comes from an unresolved V gene, and the cause of the rest is unknown. That table is the source of V, J and clone size, and D and trimming were worked out from the DNA. The sample has about 68,000 clones on record, around 93% of them singletons. 4.4% of the sample goes to the ten largest clones.

This TCR was recovered from a middle-aged man with rheumatoid arthritis. This sequence uses TRBV6-4 and TRBJ1-1, with an unclear D gene assignment. Sequencing used PBMCs. The bases are TGTGCCAGCAGTGACTCGACTTCTGGTGGAACTGAAGCTTTCTTT. It encodes CASSDSTSGGTEAFF.